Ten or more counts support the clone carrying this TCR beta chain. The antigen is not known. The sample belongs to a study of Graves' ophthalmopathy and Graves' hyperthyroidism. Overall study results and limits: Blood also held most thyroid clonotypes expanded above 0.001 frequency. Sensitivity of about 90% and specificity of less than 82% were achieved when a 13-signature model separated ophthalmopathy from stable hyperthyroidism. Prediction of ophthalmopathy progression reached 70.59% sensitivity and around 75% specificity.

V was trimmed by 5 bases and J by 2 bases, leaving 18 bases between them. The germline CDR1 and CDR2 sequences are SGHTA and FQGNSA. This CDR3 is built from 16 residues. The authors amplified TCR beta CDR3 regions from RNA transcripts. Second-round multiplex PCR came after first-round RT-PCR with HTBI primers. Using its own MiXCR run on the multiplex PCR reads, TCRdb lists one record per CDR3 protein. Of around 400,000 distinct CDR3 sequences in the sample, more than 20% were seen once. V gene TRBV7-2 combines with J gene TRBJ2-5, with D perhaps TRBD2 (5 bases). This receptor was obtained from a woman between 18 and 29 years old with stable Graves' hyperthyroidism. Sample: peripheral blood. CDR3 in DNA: TGTGCCAGCAGCGCCCGGGGTTCGCCGGGGCAAGAGACCCAGTACTTC. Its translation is CASSARGSPGQETQYF.